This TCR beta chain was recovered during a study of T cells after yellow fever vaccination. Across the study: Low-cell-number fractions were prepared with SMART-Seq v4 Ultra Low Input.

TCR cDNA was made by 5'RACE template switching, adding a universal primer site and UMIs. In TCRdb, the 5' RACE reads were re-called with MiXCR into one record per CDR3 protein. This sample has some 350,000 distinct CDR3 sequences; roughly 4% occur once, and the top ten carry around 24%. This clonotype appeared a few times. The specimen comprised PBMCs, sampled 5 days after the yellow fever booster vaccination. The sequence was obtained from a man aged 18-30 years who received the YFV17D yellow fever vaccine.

Here the CDR3 DNA reads TGTGCCACCCAAGGGAGCGCATCCTACAATGAGCAGTTCTTC. This gives the protein CATQGSASYNEQFF. This chain links TRBV6-2 or TRBV6-3 with TRBJ2-1, with TRBD2 as a possible D gene (5 bases). This CDR3 spans 14 amino acids. The germline V gene encodes CDR1 MNHEY and CDR2 SVGEGT. The V end was cut by 10 bases, the J end by 1 base, with 14 bases between.